A single sample gave rise to the 16 T cell receptor beta chains below, sequenced in a study of siplizumab effects on memory and regulatory T cells. Profiling relied on immunoSEQ multiplex PCR, and the TCRdb table lists in-frame clones only, not all of them. The sample records tens of thousands of clones, less than 98% being singletons. The sample comprised naive CD4+ T cells sorted from blood. Receptors originate from a human donor in good health.

The V call is TRBV7-2, the J call TRBJ2-7; perhaps TRBD1 as D (5 bases). Germline V gives CDR1 SGHTA, CDR2 FQGNSA. The CDR3 contains 14 residues. V was trimmed by 1 base and J by 5 bases, leaving 12 bases between them. CDR3 loop: CASSLGQGPHEQYF. The DNA for the CDR3 is TGTGCCAGCAGCTTAGGTCAGGGTCCCCACGAGCAGTACTTC.

This rearrangement joins TRBV9 to TRBJ2-5; TRBD1 matches 9 bases. The CDR3 sequence is 15 residues long. V dropped 3 bases and J dropped 5; count of bases not matched to a gene: 8. CDR1 and CDR2 (germline): SGDLS, YYNGEE. CDR3 bases: TGTGCCAGCAGCGAGGGAGACAGGGGGGTTGAGACCCAGTACTTC. Amino acids: CASSEGDRGVETQYF.

On this clone: Compared with germline, one end of the junction differs, possibly owing to a read error. The V call is TRBV4-3, the J call TRBJ2-3, with a possible D match to TRBD2 (5 bases). This CDR3 has 18 amino acids. Per the germline V gene, CDR1 is LGHNA and CDR2 is YSLEER. This CDR3 is CASNQELSRTFRTDTQYF. DNA of the CDR3: TGCGCCAGCAACCAAGAGCTTTCAAGGACTTTTCGCACAGATACGCAGTATTTT.

The J gene is TRBJ1-6, the V gene TRBV30; D may be TRBD1 (5 bases). The V and J ends lost 3 bases and 0 bases respectively, with 9 bases between them. Germline V gene lookup returns CDR1 GTSNPN and CDR2 SVGIG (reference sequence). This CDR3 spans 15 amino acids. The CDR3 DNA reads as TGTGCCTGGAGGGGGGATTTCTCCTATAATTCACCCCTCCACTTT. The encoded protein is CAWRGDFSYNSPLHF.

The V gene is TRBV19, the J gene TRBJ2-1; TRBD2 agrees at 7 bases. After removal of 3 bases from V and 0 bases from J, the junction contained 11 bases not matched to a gene. The CDR3 loop spans 18 amino acids. The V gene's germline CDR1 is LNHDA and CDR2 SQIVND (reference sequence). The CDR3 sequence: CASSIRLGGRSSYNEQFF. The DNA of the CDR3 is TGTGCCAGTAGTATTCGGCTAGGCGGGAGAAGCTCCTACAATGAGCAGTTCTTC.

This chain joins TRBV2 and TRBJ2-3; D remains ambiguous. This CDR3 has 11 amino acids. CDR1 SNHLY and CDR2 FYNNEI come from the germline V gene. Trimming pared 4 bases from V and 10 bases from J, leaving 9 bases between. The CDR3 loop reads CASSGDVAQYF. DNA of the CDR3: TGTGCCAGCAGTGGCGATGTTGCGCAGTATTTT.

The chain is built from TRBV5-6 and TRBJ2-1; D is uncertain. Germline lookup yields CDR1 SGHDT and CDR2 YYEEEE. This CDR3 is built from 11 residues. The V end lost 2 bases, the J end lost 9 bases, and 6 bases lay between the germline ends. CDR3 sequence: CASSFMGEQFF. In DNA form, the CDR3 reads TGTGCCAGCAGCTTCATGGGTGAGCAGTTCTTC.

This rearrangement joins TRBV19 to TRBJ2-2; D may be TRBD2 (6 bases). From germline, CDR1 is LNHDA and CDR2 SQIVND (reference sequence). Trimming took off 1 base at V and 9 bases at J, with 9 bases between the two ends. The CDR3 contains 13 residues. The CDR3 DNA is TGTGCCAGTAGTATAGCGGGAGCCAGGGAGCTGTTTTTT. Its protein is CASSIAGARELFF.

This chain links TRBV7-2 with TRBJ2-3; 9 nucleotides line up with TRBD2. The CDR3 runs to 17 residues. J lost 2 bases, V lost 1 base, and 7 bases had no gene match. CDR1 and CDR2 (germline): SGHTA, FQGNSA. The CDR3 DNA is TGTGCCAGCAGCTTAGTTCCCCTAGCGGGAAACACAGATACGCAGTATTTT. Translating it yields CASSLVPLAGNTDTQYF.

The chain recombines TRBV9 with TRBJ2-7; the D is unclear. Deletions cut 0 bases from V and 6 bases from J, with 10 bases between. The length of the CDR3 is 13 residues. Germline lookup yields CDR1 SGDLS and CDR2 YYNGEE. This CDR3 reads CASSVDGLFEQYF. The CDR3 nucleotides are TGTGCCAGCAGCGTAGATGGTCTATTCGAGCAGTACTTC.

The chain links TRBV6-5 to TRBJ2-1; no clear D gene. The CDR3 loop spans 14 amino acids. V was pared by 2 bases and J by 1 base, with 6 bases between. Germline V gene lookup returns CDR1 MNHEY and CDR2 SVGAGI. CDR3 residues: CASSYHESYNEQFF. Written as DNA, the CDR3 is TGTGCCAGCAGTTACCACGAATCCTACAATGAGCAGTTCTTC.

This clone was counted once. The chain has TRBV6-1 and TRBJ1-1; no definite D call. CDR3 length equals 12 residues. Germline CDR1 reads MNHNS; CDR2 reads SASEGT. Trimming took 2 bases from V and 7 from J, leaving 8 bases between them. The CDR3 bases are TGTGCCAGCAGTGAAATGGGCCTTGAAGCTTTCTTT. Its translation: CASSEMGLEAFF.

The chain has TRBV5-1 and TRBJ2-2, with TRBD2 identical over 10 bases. Germline V gene lookup returns CDR1 SGHRS and CDR2 YFSETQ. V was clipped by 2 bases and J by 6 bases; unmatched bases: 7. The CDR3 length is 16 residues. This CDR3 is CASSFLAGGLPGELFF. The CDR3 DNA reads TGCGCCAGCAGCTTTTTAGCGGGAGGACTTCCCGGGGAGCTGTTTTTT.

The rearrangement uses TRBV6-1 and TRBJ2-7, with no clear D. V lost 5 bases to trimming and J lost 4 bases, with 6 bases between them. The germline V gene has CDR1 MNHNS and CDR2 SASEGT. The length of the CDR3 is 11 residues. CDR3 nucleotide sequence: TGTGCCAGCAGTTTCCGTTACGAGCAGTACTTC. Amino acids: CASSFRYEQYF.

Of note for this clone: Germline and junction disagree at one end, which may indicate a read error. The chain joins TRBV6-1 to TRBJ1-4; D is unresolved. The CDR3 length is 10 residues. In germline, CDR1 is MNHNS, CDR2 SASEGT. In DNA, the CDR3 is TGTGCCAGCAGCGGACGGGATAAATCTTTT. It specifies CASSGRDKSF.

CDR3 sequence: CASTPVRVPNGEQFF. The DNA for the CDR3 is TGTGCCAGTACCCCCGTCAGGGTTCCTAACGGTGAGCAGTTCTTC. The chain recombines TRBV19 with TRBJ2-1, with TRBD1 as a possible D gene (5 bases). The V end lost 7 bases, the J end lost 9 bases, and 22 bases lay between the germline ends. This CDR3 is 15 amino acids long. Germline values: CDR1 LNHDA, CDR2 SQIVND (reference sequence).